The present T cell receptor (beta chain) was sequenced within a study of blood T cell repertoires in COVID-19. Study information: Samples of COVID-19 (acute and convalescent) were obtained from the United States, Italy and Spain.

It was during active infection that Seattle patients were enrolled and then longitudinally followed. The CDR3 spans 15 residues. The V gene's germline CDR1 is KGHDR and CDR2 SFDVKD. Trimming cost V 7 bases and J 1 base; bases outside gene matches: 3. Measured with immunoSEQ multiplex PCR; TCRdb has only the in-frame clones, and not every one. The table lists about 250,000 clones, 86% of them singletons, with roughly 5.2% in the top ten. This clonotype was obtained from a woman of 80 years or more with COVID-19, enrolled during active disease. Specimen: peripheral blood. V and J are TRBV24-1 and TRBJ2-2; TRBD1 aligns across 9 bases. The CDR3 loop reads CATRGTGMNTGELFF. CDR3 sequence (DNA): TGTGCCACCAGGGGGACAGGGATGAACACCGGGGAGCTGTTTTTT.